The TCR beta chain described here comes from a study of cytomegalovirus exposure and HLA in healthy donors (dated by TCRdb to between 2016 and 2019). Turning to the overall study: According to an earlier analysis of 587 of the donors, some 180 million T cells yielded 90 million to 140 million unique TCR beta sequences and about 280 Gb of sequence data. Donor age, sex, ethnicity and CMV serostatus were compiled together with the repertoire data. In addition to the first cohort of approximately 670 subjects, a separate validation cohort of around 110 different subjects was used. To study patterns of TCR occurrence, a later analysis re-analyzed previously published TCR beta repertoires from 500 to 850 donors and added high-resolution HLA genotyping. An earlier analysis of approximately 630 of the donors applied high-throughput TCR beta sequencing to assess whether each TCR beta V gene segment acted as functional or pseudogenic. HLA typing included class I and class II loci at four-digit resolution. To predict cytomegalovirus infection status, the study brought together high-throughput TCR immunosequencing, statistical association of individual TCRs with disease status, and machine learning. About 280 gigabases of sequencing data and roughly 80 million unique TCR sequences made up an early release that covered roughly 670 HLA-typed donors. A later genetic analysis used genome-wide SNP genotypes for about 65% of the roughly 700 donors, treating that subset as a discovery cohort. Across under 500 genotyped donors of the cohort, an average of about 220,000 unique TCR beta nucleotide sequences per donor were sequenced, and approximately 17% of those sequences were non-productive. Roughly 5 DR-DQ haplotypes were treated as single units for association and clustering because of strong linkage in the cohort. Typing coverage differed by locus: A, B, C, DRB1 and DQB1 were typed in roughly 629-630 donors, DQA1 in about 510, DPA1 in some 610, and DPB1 in roughly 470. The study used immunosequencing to profile the T cell repertoires of 670 or so subjects and linked those repertoires to cytomegalovirus serostatus. The study was designed to test whether signatures of past pathogen exposure could be identified by cataloging public T cell receptors. Among the roughly 400 genotyped donors, 75% to 90% belonged to the genetic ancestry cluster associated with self-reported Caucasian donors. Every discovery cohort repertoire had been produced on one sequencing platform. Rather than using new phenotypic data, the later analysis identified candidate immune exposures from TCR beta sequences and from how often those sequences occurred across donors.

The cohort was made up of approximately 670 healthy bone marrow donors. At the time of sampling, all cohort members were nominally healthy, though unrecorded immune exposures were likely present. The donor tested CMV seropositive, placing the donor among the 289 seropositive members of the cohort. Every donor gave a peripheral blood sample, and the peripheral blood mononuclear cells from that sample were used for TCR beta sequencing. The Qiagen DNeasy Blood Extraction Kit was used to extract genomic DNA from the blood cell samples. Sequences MNHNS (CDR1) and SASEGT (CDR2) are obtained from the germline V gene. Inclusive of the bounding cysteine and phenylalanine, the CDR3 is 14 residues long. Only the CDR3 region is kept as DNA, spanning 42 bases read in frame from base 1. V is shortened by 4 bases, J by 7 bases, and the region joining them spans 16 bases. The method behind the library was the immunoSEQ multiplex PCR assay. For the multiplex PCR, a mixture combining 60 forward primers for TCR Vbeta segments and 13 reverse primers for TCR Jbeta segments was used. A multiplex PCR assay on genomic DNA amplified the CDR3 region of rearranged TCR beta genes. On the Illumina HiSeq System, the amplified TCR beta libraries were sequenced as 87-base-pair reads. On the study's bioinformatics: A later analysis counted approximately 76 million unique TCR beta chains across the 670 or so repertoires, and 10 million to 12 million of these chains were shared by at least two donors. To remove PCR and sequencing errors, raw reads were error-corrected and collapsed into unique sequences using a nearest-neighbor algorithm that merged closely related sequences. CDR3 sequences were aligned to IMGT reference sequences to assign V, D and J gene segments. For a sequence to be retained, at least a six-nucleotide match to both a V gene segment and a J gene segment was required. Rearrangements were called productive when the CDR3 lacked stop codons and stayed in frame with V and J; all others were non-productive. CDR3 was defined by IMGT convention, running from the second conserved V-encoded cysteine to the conserved J-encoded phenylalanine. The earlier analysis of some 580 of the donors excluded any sequence lacking an unambiguous match to a single V gene segment. In an earlier analysis of 450 to 750 of the donors, a V segment was called functional when productive rearrangements were above 56.7%, and segregating when the standard deviation between donors exceeded 5%. A statistical classification framework was built to diagnose cytomegalovirus status from the catalog of TCR beta chain sequences. A later analysis assigned V and J genes by comparing TCR nucleotide sequences with IMGT/GENE-DB human TR gene sequences. Using the TCRdist pipeline, a later analysis assigned CDR3 sequences along with most-parsimonious VDJ recombination scenarios. In a later analysis, each TCR beta chain was defined by its CDR3 amino acid sequence together with its V-gene family, and reads lacking a unique V-gene family were excluded. In a later analysis, fewer than 600 highly shared, low-generation-probability nucleotide sequences were removed to address suspected cross-contamination and a sequencing artifact. For each public chain, a later analysis derived a clonal expansion index from normalized ranks of inferred template counts within each repertoire. In a later analysis, generation probabilities were computed using a VDJ recombination model fitted to out-of-frame rearrangements, and the results were checked against IGoR. In a later analysis, hypergeometric tests were used to score TCR-TCR, TCR-HLA and TCR-CMV co-occurrence, with a repertoire-size bias correction applied to TCR pairs. In a later analysis, false discovery rates were estimated by permuting HLA or CMV assignments 20 times. In a later analysis, co-occurring TCRs were grouped with DBSCAN, and TCRdist sequence similarity was added when clustering was performed within HLA-allele-positive subsets. Repertoires with fewer than 30,000 or more than 120,000 public chains were left out of co-occurrence clustering, as were five repertoires with anomalous nucleotide sharing. Sourced from immuneACCESS, this table was stored by TCRdb with only in-frame sequences that have V and J called. A share of the clones is absent; for the studies checked, an unresolved V gene accounts for under half, and the remainder has no known explanation. The DNA gave D and trimming, while V, J and clone size come from that table. Here the sample has over 100,000 clones; roughly four fifths occur a single time. The ten top clones hold 22% of the sample.

Comments on this clone: Its recognized antigen is unknown. The sample holds no much larger clone one base away, and base qualities are not on file.

Study-level results and caveats: Across donors, most TCR sequences were observed very rarely, whereas some public TCRs were present in many individuals. The authors suggested that the approach could potentially be generalized to other disease states and immunological phenotypes. Compared with the roughly 710-donor mean, donors in an Asian-associated ancestry cluster had fewer N-insertions in productive TCRs, according to a later genetic analysis. According to a later analysis, most CMV-associated TCR beta chains appeared to be HLA-restricted, and the HLA associations seemed to be driven largely by CMV exposure. At a false discovery rate of 0.05, a later analysis linked 15,000 to 20,000 TCR beta sequences to specific HLA alleles. In both the original and validation cohorts, the classifier was reported to diagnose cytomegalovirus status with high specificity and sensitivity. A total of 150 or so TCR beta chains were listed by the study as associated with cytomegalovirus. Immune exposure information for the cohort was limited to CMV serostatus. A further reported finding was that TCR beta sequences accurately predicted the HLA-A and HLA-B alleles for most subjects in the first cohort. Because HLA typing was missing for some donors at each locus, association tests included only the typed subset. A later genetic analysis associated a missense DCLRE1C variant with V-gene and J-gene trimming of TCR beta chains, and an independent cohort replicated the association. Roughly uniform sequencing depth across donors was assumed in presence/absence analyses, although this assumption may not hold. Because the 87-base-pair reads could not distinguish some IMGT-functional V segments, including TRBV6-2 and TRBV6-3, those segments were excluded. In a later analysis, HLA-associated TCR beta chains showed more clonal expansion and lower generation probabilities than non-associated chains that were equally common. When HLA alleles, especially DR and DQ, strongly co-occurred, attributing TCR associations to individual alleles was difficult. Broadly in line with IMGT annotations, most TCR beta V segments showed up in productive rearrangements about 87% or about 30% of the time in an earlier analysis of several hundred of the donors. According to a later analysis, TCR association rates differed among HLA loci, with DRB1 alleles showing the most associated TCRs and HLA-C alleles showing the fewest. Over 15 rarely observed V segments, including chromosome 9 orphons, were excluded from the earlier analysis of about 600 of the donors because counts were too low. Only TCR beta chains were sequenced in this cohort, and the absence of alpha or paired-chain data limited detectable features. A group of highly shared sequence variants was considered likely to be a technical artifact of the sequencing pipeline. Correlated functional status among segregating V segments might reflect linkage disequilibrium, but an unknown experimental factor could not be ruled out. In vitro tests confirmed that three of the cytomegalovirus-associated TCR beta chains recognize cytomegalovirus antigens. In a later analysis, several top co-occurrence clusters were reported to appear linked to parvovirus B19, influenza, CMV and Epstein-Barr virus.

The TCR originated in a young man in good health and CMV-seropositive. The sequenced material came from PBMCs. The rearranged chain carries TRBV6-1 and TRBJ1-2; possibly the D gene is TRBD1, per 5 matching bases. CDR3 sequence: CASSVRRGVAGYTF. The bases are TGTGCCAGCAGTGTCAGGCGGGGGGTAGCTGGCTACACCTTC.